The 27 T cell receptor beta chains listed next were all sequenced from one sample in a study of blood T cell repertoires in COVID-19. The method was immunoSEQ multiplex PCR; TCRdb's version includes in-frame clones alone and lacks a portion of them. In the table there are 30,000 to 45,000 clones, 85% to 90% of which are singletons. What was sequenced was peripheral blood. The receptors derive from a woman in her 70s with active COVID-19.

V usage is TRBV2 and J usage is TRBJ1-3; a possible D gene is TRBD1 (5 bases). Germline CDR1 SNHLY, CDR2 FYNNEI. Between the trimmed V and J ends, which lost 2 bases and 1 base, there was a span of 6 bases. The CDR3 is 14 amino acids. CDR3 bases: TGTGCCAGCAGTGAAAGGGGTTCTGGAAACACCATATATTTT. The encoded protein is CASSERGSGNTIYF.

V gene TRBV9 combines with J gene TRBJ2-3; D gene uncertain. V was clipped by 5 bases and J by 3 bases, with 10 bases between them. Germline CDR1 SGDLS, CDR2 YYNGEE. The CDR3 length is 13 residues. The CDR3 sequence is CASRSELTDTQYF. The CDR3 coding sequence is TGTGCCAGCAGATCGGAGTTAACAGATACGCAGTATTTT.

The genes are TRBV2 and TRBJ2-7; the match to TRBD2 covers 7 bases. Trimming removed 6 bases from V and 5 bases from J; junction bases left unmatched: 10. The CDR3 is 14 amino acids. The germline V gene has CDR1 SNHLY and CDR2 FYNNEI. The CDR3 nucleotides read TGTGCCAGCAGCGAGGGCCGGGACTACGACGAGCAGTACTTC. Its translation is CASSEGRDYDEQYF.

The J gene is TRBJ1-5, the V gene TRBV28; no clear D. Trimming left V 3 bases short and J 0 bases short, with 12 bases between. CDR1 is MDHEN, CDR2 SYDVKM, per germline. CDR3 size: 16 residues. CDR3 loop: CASSFAGYYSNQPQHF. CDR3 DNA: TGTGCCAGCAGTTTTGCGGGGTATTATAGCAATCAGCCCCAGCATTTT.

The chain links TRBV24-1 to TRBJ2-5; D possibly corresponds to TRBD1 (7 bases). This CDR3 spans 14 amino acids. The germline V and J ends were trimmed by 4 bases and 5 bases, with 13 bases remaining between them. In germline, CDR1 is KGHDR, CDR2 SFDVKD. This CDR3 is CATSEETGRETQYF. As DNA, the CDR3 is TGTGCCACCAGTGAAGAGACAGGGAGGGAGACCCAGTACTTC.

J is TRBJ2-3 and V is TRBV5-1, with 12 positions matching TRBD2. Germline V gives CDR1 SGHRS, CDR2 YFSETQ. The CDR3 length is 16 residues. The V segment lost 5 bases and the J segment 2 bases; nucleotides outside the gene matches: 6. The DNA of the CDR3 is TGCGCCAGCAGTACTACTAGCGGGGGGTTCACAGATACGCAGTATTTT. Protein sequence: CASSTTSGGFTDTQYF.

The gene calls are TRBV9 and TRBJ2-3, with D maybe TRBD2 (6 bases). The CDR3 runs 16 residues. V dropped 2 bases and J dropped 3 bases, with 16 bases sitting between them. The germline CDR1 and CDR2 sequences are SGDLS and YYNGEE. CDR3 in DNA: TGTGCCAGCAGCGTGACGGGCGGGGAGAAGACAGATACGCAGTATTTT. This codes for CASSVTGGEKTDTQYF.

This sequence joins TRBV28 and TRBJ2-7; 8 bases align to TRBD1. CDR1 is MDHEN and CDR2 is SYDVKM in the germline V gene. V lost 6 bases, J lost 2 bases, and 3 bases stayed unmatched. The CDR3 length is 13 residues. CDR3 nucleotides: TGTGCCAGCAGGGGACAGGTTCCCTACGAGCAGTACTTC. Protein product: CASRGQVPYEQYF.

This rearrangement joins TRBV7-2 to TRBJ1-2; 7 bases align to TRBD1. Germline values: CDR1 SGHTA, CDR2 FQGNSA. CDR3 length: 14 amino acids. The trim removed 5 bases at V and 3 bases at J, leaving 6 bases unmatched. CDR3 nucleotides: TGTGCCAGCAGCGCGACCAGGGGGGACTATGGCTACACCTTC. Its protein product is CASSATRGDYGYTF.

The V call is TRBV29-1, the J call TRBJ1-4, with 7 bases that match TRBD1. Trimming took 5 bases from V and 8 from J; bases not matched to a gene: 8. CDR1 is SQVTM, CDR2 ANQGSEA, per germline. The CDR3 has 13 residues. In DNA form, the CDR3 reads TGCAGCGTTTCTAAAGGGGGCGAGGAAAAACTGTTTTTT. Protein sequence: CSVSKGGEEKLFF.

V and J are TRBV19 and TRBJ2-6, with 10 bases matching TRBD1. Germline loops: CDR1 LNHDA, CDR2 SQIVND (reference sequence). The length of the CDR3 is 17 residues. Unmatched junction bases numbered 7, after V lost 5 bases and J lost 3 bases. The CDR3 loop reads CASSSDRGELGANVLTF. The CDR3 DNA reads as TGTGCCAGTAGTTCGGACAGGGGGGAGCTTGGGGCCAACGTCCTGACTTTC.

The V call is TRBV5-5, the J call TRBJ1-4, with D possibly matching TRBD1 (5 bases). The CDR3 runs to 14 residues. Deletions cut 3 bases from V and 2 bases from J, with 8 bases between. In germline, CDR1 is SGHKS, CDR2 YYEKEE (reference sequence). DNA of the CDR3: TGTGCCAGCAGCTCCAGGGTCACTAATGAAAAACTGTTTTTT. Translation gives CASSSRVTNEKLFF.

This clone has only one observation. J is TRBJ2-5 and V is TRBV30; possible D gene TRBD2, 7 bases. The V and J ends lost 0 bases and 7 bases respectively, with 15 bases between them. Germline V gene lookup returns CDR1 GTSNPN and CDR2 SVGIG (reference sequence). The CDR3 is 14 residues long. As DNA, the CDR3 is TGTGCCTGGAGTGTAGGGGGGGCCTCTGGGACCCAGTACTTC. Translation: CAWSVGGASGTQYF.

This chain's CDR3 is CASSPIGDRSQPQHF. The DNA for the CDR3 is TGTGCCAGCAGCCCGATAGGTGACAGGTCGCAGCCCCAGCATTTT. The chain is built from TRBV7-2 and TRBJ1-5, with D maybe TRBD1 (6 bases). The length of the CDR3 is 15 residues. Germline loops: CDR1 SGHTA, CDR2 FQGNSA. The V end was cut by 5 bases, the J end by 7 bases, with 18 bases between. Supplemented by reference TRBV7-2 and TRBJ1-5, the full variable domain reads GAGVSQSPSNKVTEKGKDVELRCDPISGHTALYWYRQSLGQGLEFLIYFQGNSAPDKSGLPSDRFSAERTGGSVSTLTIQRTQQEDSAVYLCASSPIGDRSQPQHFGDGTRLSIL.

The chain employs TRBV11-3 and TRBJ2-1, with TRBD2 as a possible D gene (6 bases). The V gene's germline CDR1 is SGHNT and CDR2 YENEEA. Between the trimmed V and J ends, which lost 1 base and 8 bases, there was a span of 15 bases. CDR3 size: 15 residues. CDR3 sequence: CASSLGAGTLDEQFF. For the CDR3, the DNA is TGTGCCAGCAGCTTAGGGGCAGGGACTCTCGATGAGCAGTTCTTC.

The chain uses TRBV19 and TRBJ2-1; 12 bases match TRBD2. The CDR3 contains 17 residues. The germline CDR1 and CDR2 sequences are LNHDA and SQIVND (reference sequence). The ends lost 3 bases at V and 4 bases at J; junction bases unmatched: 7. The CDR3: CASSIYLAGGLYNEQFF. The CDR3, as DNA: TGTGCCAGTAGTATTTACCTAGCGGGGGGGCTATACAATGAGCAGTTCTTC.

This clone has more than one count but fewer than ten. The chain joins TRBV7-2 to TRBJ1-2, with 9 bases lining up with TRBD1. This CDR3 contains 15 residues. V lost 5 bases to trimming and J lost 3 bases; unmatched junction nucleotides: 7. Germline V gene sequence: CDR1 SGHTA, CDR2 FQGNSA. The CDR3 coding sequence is TGTGCCAGCAGCATCGACAGGGGGTCCCACTATGGCTACACCTTC. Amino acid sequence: CASSIDRGSHYGYTF. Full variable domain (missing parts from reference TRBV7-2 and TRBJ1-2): GAGVSQSPSNKVTEKGKDVELRCDPISGHTALYWYRQSLGQGLEFLIYFQGNSAPDKSGLPSDRFSAERTGGSVSTLTIQRTQQEDSAVYLCASSIDRGSHYGYTFGSGTRLTVV.

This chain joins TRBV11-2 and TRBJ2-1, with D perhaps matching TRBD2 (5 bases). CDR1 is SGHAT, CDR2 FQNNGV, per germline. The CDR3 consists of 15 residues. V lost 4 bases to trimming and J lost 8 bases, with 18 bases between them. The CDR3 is CASSSSGESHDEQFF. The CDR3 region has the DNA TGTGCCAGCAGCTCCTCCGGGGAGAGCCACGATGAGCAGTTCTTC.

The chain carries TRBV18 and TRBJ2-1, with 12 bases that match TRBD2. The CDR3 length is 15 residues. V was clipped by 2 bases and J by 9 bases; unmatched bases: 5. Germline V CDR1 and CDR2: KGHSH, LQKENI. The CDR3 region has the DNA TGTGCCAGCTCACCAGACGCTAGCGGGGGGGTTGAGCAGTTCTTC. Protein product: CASSPDASGGVEQFF.

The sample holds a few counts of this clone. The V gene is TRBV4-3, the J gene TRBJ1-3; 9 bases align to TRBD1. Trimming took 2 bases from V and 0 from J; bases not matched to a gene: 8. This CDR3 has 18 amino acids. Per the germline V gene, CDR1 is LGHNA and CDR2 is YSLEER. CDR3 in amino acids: CASSQTRGTGSSGNTIYF. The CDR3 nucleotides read TGCGCCAGCAGCCAAACTCGGGGGACAGGGAGCTCTGGAAACACCATATATTTT.

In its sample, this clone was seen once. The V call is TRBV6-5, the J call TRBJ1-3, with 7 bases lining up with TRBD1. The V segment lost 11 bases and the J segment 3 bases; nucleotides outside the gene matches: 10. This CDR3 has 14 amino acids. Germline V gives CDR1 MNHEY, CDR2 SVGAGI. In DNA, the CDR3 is TGTGCCGGCGAGGCAGGGGGTCTTGGAAACACCATATATTTT. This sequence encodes CAGEAGGLGNTIYF.

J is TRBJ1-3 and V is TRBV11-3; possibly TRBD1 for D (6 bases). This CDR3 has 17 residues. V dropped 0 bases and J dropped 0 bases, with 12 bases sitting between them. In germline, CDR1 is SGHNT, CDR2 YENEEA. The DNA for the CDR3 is TGTGCCAGCAGCTTAGACGGACAGCCGAGCTCTGGAAACACCATATATTTT. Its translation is CASSLDGQPSSGNTIYF.

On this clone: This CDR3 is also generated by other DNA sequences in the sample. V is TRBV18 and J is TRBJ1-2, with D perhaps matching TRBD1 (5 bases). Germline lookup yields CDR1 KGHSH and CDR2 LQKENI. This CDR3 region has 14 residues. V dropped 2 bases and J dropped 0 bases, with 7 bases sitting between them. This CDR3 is CASSPDRANYGYTF. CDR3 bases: TGTGCCAGCTCACCAGACAGAGCTAACTATGGCTACACCTTC.

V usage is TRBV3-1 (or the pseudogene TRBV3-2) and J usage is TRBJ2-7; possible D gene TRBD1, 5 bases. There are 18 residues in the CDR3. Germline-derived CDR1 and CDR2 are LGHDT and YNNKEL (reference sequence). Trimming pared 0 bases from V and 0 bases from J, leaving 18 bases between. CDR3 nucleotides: TGTGCCAGCAGCCAAGATACACTATTACAGGTGTCCTCCTACGAGCAGTACTTC. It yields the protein CASSQDTLLQVSSYEQYF.

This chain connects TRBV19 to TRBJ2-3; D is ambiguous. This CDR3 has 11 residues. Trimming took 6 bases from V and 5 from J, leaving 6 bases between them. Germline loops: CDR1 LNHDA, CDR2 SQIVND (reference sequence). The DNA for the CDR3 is TGTGCCAGTAGCTCTAGAGATACGCAGTATTTT. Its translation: CASSSRDTQYF.

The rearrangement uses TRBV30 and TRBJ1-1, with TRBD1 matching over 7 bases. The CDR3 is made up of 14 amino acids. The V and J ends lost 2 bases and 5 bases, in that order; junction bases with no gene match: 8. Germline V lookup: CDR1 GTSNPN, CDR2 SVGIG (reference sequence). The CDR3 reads CAWSRSRGQTEAFF. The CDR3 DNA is TGTGCCTGGAGTAGATCAAGGGGGCAGACTGAAGCTTTCTTT. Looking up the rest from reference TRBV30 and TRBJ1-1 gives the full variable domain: SQTIHQWPATLVQPVGSPLSLECTVEGTSNPNLYWYRQAAGRGLQLLFYSVGIGQISSEVPQNLSASRPQDRQFILSSKKLLLSDSGFYLCAWSRSRGQTEAFFGQGTRLTVV.

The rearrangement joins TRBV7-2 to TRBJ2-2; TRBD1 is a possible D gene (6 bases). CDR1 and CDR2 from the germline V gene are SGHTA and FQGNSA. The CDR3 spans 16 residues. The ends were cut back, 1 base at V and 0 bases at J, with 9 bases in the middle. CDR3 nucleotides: TGTGCCAGCAGCTTAGTCAGGGGAACGAACACCGGGGAGCTGTTTTTT. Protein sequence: CASSLVRGTNTGELFF.